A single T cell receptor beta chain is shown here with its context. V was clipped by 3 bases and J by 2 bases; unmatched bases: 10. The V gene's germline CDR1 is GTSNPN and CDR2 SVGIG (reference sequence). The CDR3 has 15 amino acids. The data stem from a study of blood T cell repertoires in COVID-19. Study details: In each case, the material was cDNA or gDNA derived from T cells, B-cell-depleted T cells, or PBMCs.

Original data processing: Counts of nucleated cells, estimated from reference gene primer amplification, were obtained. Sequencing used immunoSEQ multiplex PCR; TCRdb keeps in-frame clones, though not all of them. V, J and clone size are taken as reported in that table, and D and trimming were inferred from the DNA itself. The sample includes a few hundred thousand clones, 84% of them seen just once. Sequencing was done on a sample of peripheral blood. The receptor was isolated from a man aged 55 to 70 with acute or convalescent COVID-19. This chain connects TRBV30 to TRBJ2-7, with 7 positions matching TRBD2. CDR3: CAWRGKLASTYEQYF. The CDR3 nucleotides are TGTGCCTGGAGAGGTAAACTAGCGAGCACCTACGAGCAGTACTTC.